A single sample gave rise to the 12 T cell receptor beta chains below, sequenced in a study of shared clonotypes between healthy human individuals. The method was immunoSEQ multiplex PCR; TCRdb's version includes in-frame clones alone and lacks a portion of them. The top ten clones hold 0.3% to 0.4% of a sample with some 2.3 million clones, over 90% of them seen once. The sample was naive CD4+ T cells from PBMCs. Indicated subset: CD45RA+ positively selected. Every receptor here comes from a man in his late teens or twenties in good health. Some clones in this sample may be carry-over from other donors' samples.

The chain has TRBV5-1 and TRBJ1-1, with D possibly being TRBD1 (6 bases). The length of the CDR3 is 14 residues. V was shortened by 2 bases and J by 3 bases, with 11 bases between the two germline ends. Looked up from germline, CDR1 is SGHRS and CDR2 is YFSETQ. The chain's CDR3 is CASSLQGPDTEAFF. The DNA of the CDR3 is TGCGCCAGCAGCTTACAGGGTCCGGACACTGAAGCTTTCTTT.

To note about this clone: Different DNA sequences within this sample yield the same CDR3. This chain links TRBV7-6 with TRBJ2-7; 7 bases align to TRBD1. Trimming at V came to 3 bases and at J to 4 bases, leaving 6 bases not matched to a gene. CDR1 SGHVS and CDR2 FNYEAQ come from the germline V gene. This CDR3 is built from 14 residues. This CDR3 reads CASSLGQGVYEQYF. DNA for the CDR3: TGTGCCAGCAGCTTGGGTCAGGGGGTGTACGAGCAGTACTTC.

This rearrangement joins TRBV18 to TRBJ1-2, with 12 bases lining up with TRBD1. The CDR3 covers 15 residues. V dropped 3 bases and J dropped 6; count of bases not matched to a gene: 5. The V gene's germline CDR1 is KGHSH and CDR2 LQKENI. The CDR3 nucleotides are TGTGCCAGCTCACCGCAGGGACAGGGGGCGAATGGCTACACCTTC. Its protein is CASSPQGQGANGYTF.

The rearrangement links TRBV29-1 to TRBJ1-1; 8 bases are a match to TRBD1. Germline V gene sequence: CDR1 SQVTM, CDR2 ANQGSEA. Trimming took 7 bases from V and 5 from J; bases not matched to a gene: 9. This CDR3 spans 13 amino acids. DNA of the CDR3: TGCAGCGCCTTGACAGGGGATGGGACTGAAGCTTTCTTT. It is translated as CSALTGDGTEAFF.

The chain has TRBV18 and TRBJ1-2; perhaps TRBD1 as D (5 bases). The V end was cut by 1 base, the J end by 6 bases, with 12 bases between. CDR3 length: 14 residues. Germline values: CDR1 KGHSH, CDR2 LQKENI. CDR3 bases: TGTGCCAGCTCACCACAGACAGCAGAGCATGGCTACACCTTC. It codes for CASSPQTAEHGYTF.

The chain is built from TRBV5-1 and TRBJ2-3; D is uncertain. Germline CDR1 and CDR2: SGHRS and YFSETQ. The CDR3 has 14 residues. V lost 4 bases and J lost 6, with 15 bases in between. The CDR3 loop reads CASSIYGFRDTQYF. The CDR3, as DNA: TGCGCCAGCAGCATATACGGGTTCAGGGATACGCAGTATTTT. The full variable domain, its missing parts supplied by reference TRBV5-1 and TRBJ2-3, is KAGVTQTPRYLIKTRGQQVTLSCSPISGHRSVSWYQQTPGQGLQFLFEYFSETQRNKGNFPGRFSGRQFSNSRSEMNVSTLELGDSALYLCASSIYGFRDTQYFGPGTRLTVL.

The rearrangement joins TRBV7-2 to TRBJ2-1, with D perhaps matching TRBD2 (6 bases). The V gene's germline CDR1 is SGHTA and CDR2 FQGNSA. This CDR3 spans 12 amino acids. V lost 3 bases and J 10 bases, leaving 10 bases between the germline ends. CDR3 amino acids: CASSLHAGEQFF. The CDR3 nucleotides read TGTGCCAGCAGCTTGCACGCGGGGGAGCAGTTCTTC.

CDR3 in amino acids: CASSAPGVAKNIQYF. Written as DNA, the CDR3 is TGTGCCAGCAGCGCACCAGGGGTAGCCAAAAACATTCAGTACTTC. The rearrangement links TRBV5-8 to TRBJ2-4, with D possibly matching TRBD1 (6 bases). Trimming took 4 bases from V and 0 from J, leaving 11 bases between them. The CDR3 covers 15 residues. From germline, CDR1 is SGHTS and CDR2 YDEGEE. Variable domain in full (rest from reference TRBV5-8 and TRBJ2-4): EAGVTQSPTHLIKTRGQQATLRCSPISGHTSVYWYQQALGLGLQFLLWYDEGEERNRGNFPPRFSGRQFPNYSSELNVNALELEDSALYLCASSAPGVAKNIQYFGAGTRLSVL.

The chain couples TRBV7-9 to TRBJ2-7, with D possibly TRBD1 on 5 matching bases. The CDR3 totals 16 residues. With 0 bases removed from V and 6 bases from J, the gap between germline ends came to 18 bases. Germline-derived CDR1 and CDR2 are SEHNR and FQNEAQ (reference sequence). For the CDR3, the DNA is TGTGCCAGCAGCTTAGCGCCTTGGACAAAGGGGCGCGAGCAGTACTTC. Protein sequence: CASSLAPWTKGREQYF.

The rearrangement joins TRBV11-2 to TRBJ2-5; D may be TRBD1 or TRBD2 (5 bases each). V lost 3 bases and J lost 4, with 15 bases in between. The CDR3 loop spans 15 amino acids. In germline, CDR1 is SGHAT, CDR2 FQNNGV. The CDR3 DNA reads as TGTGCCAGCAGCTTCTACCGGGACGGAAGAGAGACCCAGTACTTC. It translates to CASSFYRDGRETQYF. Full variable domain (rest looked up from reference TRBV11-2 and TRBJ2-5): EAGVAQSPRYKIIEKRQSVAFWCNPISGHATLYWYQQILGQGPKLLIQFQNNGVVDDSQLPKDRFSAERLKGVDSTLKIQPAKLEDSAVYLCASSFYRDGRETQYFGPGTRLLVL.

The chain links TRBV7-9 to TRBJ2-1, with 8 bases identical to TRBD1. Germline V gives CDR1 SEHNR, CDR2 FQNEAQ (reference sequence). The CDR3 length is 14 residues. The J segment lost 3 bases and the V segment lost 5 bases, leaving 3 bases of the junction unmatched. CDR3 region: CASSRQGLYNEQFF. CDR3 sequence (DNA): TGTGCCAGCAGCCGACAGGGGCTCTACAATGAGCAGTTCTTC.

V is TRBV15 and J is TRBJ1-2, with TRBD1 identical over 7 bases. V gave up 3 bases and J gave up 2 bases; unmatched junction bases: 9. Looked up from germline, CDR1 is LNHNV and CDR2 is YYDKDF (reference sequence). There are 16 residues in the CDR3. Written as DNA, the CDR3 is TGTGCCACCAGCAGGACCCCGGGACAGATAAACTATGGCTACACCTTC. Translated, it gives CATSRTPGQINYGYTF.